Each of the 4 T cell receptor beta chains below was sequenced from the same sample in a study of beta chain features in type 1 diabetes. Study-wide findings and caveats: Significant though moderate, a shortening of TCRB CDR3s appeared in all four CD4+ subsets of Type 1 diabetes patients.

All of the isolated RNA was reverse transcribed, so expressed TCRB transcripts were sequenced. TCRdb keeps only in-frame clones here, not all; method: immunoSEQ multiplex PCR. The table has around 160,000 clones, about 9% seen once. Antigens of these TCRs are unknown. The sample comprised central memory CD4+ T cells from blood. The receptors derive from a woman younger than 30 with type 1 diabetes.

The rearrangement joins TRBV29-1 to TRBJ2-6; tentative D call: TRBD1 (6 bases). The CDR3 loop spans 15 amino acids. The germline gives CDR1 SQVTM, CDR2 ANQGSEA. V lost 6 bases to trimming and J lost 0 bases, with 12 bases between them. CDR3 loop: CSVTLQGSGANVLTF. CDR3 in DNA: TGCAGCGTGACTTTACAGGGCTCTGGGGCCAACGTCCTGACTTTC.

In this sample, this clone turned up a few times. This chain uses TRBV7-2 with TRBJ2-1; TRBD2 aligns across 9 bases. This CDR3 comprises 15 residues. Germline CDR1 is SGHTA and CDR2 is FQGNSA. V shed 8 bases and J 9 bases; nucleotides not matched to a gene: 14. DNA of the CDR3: TGTGCCAGCCGTCGGGCGGGAGGGGGATCGGTTGAGCAGTTCTTC. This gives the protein CASRRAGGGSVEQFF.

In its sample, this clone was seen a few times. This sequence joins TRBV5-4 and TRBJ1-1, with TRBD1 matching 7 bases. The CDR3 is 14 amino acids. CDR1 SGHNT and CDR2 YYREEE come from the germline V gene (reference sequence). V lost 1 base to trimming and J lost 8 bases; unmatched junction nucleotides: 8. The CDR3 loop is CASSLNARTGEAFF. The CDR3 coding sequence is TGTGCCAGCAGCTTGAACGCTAGGACAGGAGAAGCTTTCTTT.

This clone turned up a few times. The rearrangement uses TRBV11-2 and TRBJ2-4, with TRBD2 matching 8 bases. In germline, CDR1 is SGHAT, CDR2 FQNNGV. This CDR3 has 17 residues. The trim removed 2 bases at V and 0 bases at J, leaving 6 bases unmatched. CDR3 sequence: CASSLPWRGVAKNIQYF. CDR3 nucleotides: TGTGCCAGCAGCTTACCTTGGCGGGGGGTAGCCAAAAACATTCAGTACTTC.